The rows below give T cell receptor beta chains drawn from one sample of a study of blood T cell repertoires in COVID-19. Method: immunoSEQ multiplex PCR; TCRdb's copy keeps in-frame clones and lacks some. The sample shows more than 85,000 clones, over 60% of them seen only once. The specimen sequenced was peripheral blood. The receptors were sampled from a woman of 80 years or more with acute or convalescent COVID-19. Each CDR3 is given without its conserved first and last residue.

J	V	CDR3
TRBJ1-5	TRBV7-9	ASSLGGSTFQPQH
TRBJ2-5	TRBV30	AWSVGRAGETQY
TRBJ2-5	TRBV19	ASSYNSKETQY
TRBJ2-7	TRBV30	AWSPPRTDSYEQY
TRBJ1-2	TRBV6-1	ASSDPGDNGYT
TRBJ2-1	TRBV5-1	ASSATTGGPGDEQF
TRBJ2-5	TRBV30	AWSAGTGETQY
TRBJ2-5	TRBV5-1	ASSPTSGGETQY
TRBJ2-1	TRBV5-1	ASSLDGQGVNEQF
TRBJ2-7	TRBV5-1	ASTGTSGAYEQY
TRBJ2-5	TRBV10-3	AISSAQETQY
TRBJ1-1	TRBV2	ATTGDRATEAF
TRBJ1-6	TRBV3-1/TRBV3-2	ASSHRGPYNSPLH
TRBJ2-7	TRBV5-1	ASSREGQGAHEQY
TRBJ1-6	TRBV30	AWSVRSNSPLH
TRBJ2-7	TRBV13	ASSLFLGDSSPRGEQY
TRBJ2-5	TRBV7-9	ASSYPEGGQETQY
TRBJ2-3	TRBV11-2	ASSLTSGTTDTQY
TRBJ1-5	TRBV28	ASRPGQGPFGSNQPQH
TRBJ2-5	TRBV11-2	ASSLGAGSRPQY